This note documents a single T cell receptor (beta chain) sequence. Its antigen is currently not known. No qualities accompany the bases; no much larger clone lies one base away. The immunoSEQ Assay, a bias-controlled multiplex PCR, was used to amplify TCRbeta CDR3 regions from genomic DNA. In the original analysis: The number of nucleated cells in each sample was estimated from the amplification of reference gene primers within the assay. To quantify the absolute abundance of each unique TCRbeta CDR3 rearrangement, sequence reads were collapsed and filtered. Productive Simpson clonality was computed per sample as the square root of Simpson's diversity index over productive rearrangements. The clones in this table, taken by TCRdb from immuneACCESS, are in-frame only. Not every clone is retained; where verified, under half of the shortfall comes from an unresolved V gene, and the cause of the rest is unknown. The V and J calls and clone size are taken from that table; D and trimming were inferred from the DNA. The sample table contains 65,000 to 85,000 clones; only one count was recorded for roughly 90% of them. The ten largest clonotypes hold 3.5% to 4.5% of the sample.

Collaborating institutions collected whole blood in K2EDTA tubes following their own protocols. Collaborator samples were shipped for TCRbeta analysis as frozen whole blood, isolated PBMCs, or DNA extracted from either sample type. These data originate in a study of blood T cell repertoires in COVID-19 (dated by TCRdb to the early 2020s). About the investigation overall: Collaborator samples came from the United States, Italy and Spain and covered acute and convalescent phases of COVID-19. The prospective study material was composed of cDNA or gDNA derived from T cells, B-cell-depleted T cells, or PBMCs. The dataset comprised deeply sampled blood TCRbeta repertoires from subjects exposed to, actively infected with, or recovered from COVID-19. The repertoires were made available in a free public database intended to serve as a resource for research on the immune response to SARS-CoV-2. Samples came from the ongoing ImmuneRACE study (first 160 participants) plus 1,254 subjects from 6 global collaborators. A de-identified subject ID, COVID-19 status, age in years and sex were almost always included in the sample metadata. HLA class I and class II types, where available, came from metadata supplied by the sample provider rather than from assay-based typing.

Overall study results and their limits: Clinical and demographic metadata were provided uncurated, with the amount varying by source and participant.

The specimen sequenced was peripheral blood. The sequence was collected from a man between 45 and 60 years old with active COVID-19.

The CDR3 amino acid sequence is: CASSLISSGANVLTF. The bases read TGCGCCAGCAGCTTGATTTCTTCTGGGGCCAACGTCCTGACTTTC. The receptor chain draws on TRBV5-1 and TRBJ2-6; no D segment can be confidently identified. CDR3 length: 15 amino acids, cysteine to phenylalanine. Kept here is only the CDR3 DNA, which spans 45 bases and is read in frame from base 1. V is pared back by 1 base and J by 1 base, with 6 bases lying between the germline termini. The CDR1 and CDR2 encoded by the germline V gene are SGHRS and YFSETQ.